These 10 T cell receptor beta chains originate from one sample sequenced in a study of shared clonotypes between healthy human individuals (dated by TCRdb to about 2020). Library construction relied on the immunoSEQ multiplex PCR assay. Not all clones reach the TCRdb copy of this immuneACCESS table, which keeps in-frame sequences only. Checked studies attribute under half of the gap to unresolved V genes and leave the rest unexplained. Here the sample has under 1,100,000 clones; 70% to 80% occur a single time. The ten largest clones take up over 1.3% of the sample. Sequenced input: memory CD4+ T cells sorted from blood. The cell subset or site label corresponds to: CD45RA-negative fraction. These TCRs come from a man between 18 and 35 years old in good health.

The V gene is TRBV30, the J gene TRBJ2-6, with no clear D. Trimming stripped 3 bases from V and 1 base from J, with 1 base between. Germline V gene sequence: CDR1 GTSNPN, CDR2 SVGIG (reference sequence). The length of the CDR3 is 12 residues. CDR3 residues: CAWRSGANVLTF. As DNA, the CDR3 is TGTGCCTGGAGATCTGGGGCCAACGTCCTGACTTTC.

This clone appeared a single time. The chain combines TRBV10-3 with TRBJ2-2, with a weak D call TRBD1 (6 bases). The CDR3 loop spans 14 amino acids. Trimming left V 6 bases short and J 7 bases short, with 15 bases between. Per the germline V gene, CDR1 is ENHRY and CDR2 is SYGVKD. CDR3 loop: CAISRDNRVGELFF. The CDR3 coding sequence is TGTGCCATCAGCCGAGATAACAGGGTCGGGGAGCTGTTTTTT.

The V call is TRBV14, the J call TRBJ2-3, with D perhaps given as TRBD1 or TRBD2 (6 bases each). Deletions cut 8 bases from V and 8 bases from J, with 20 bases between. The CDR3 length is 14 residues. From germline, CDR1 is SGHDN and CDR2 FVKESK. The chain's CDR3 is CASANIGGQVTQYF. The CDR3 DNA follows: TGTGCCAGCGCGAATATTGGGGGGCAGGTTACGCAGTATTTT.

The chain links TRBV5-8 to TRBJ1-5; D unresolved. V was pared by 0 bases and J by 5 bases, with 0 bases between. Germline lookup yields CDR1 SGHTS and CDR2 YDEGEE. The CDR3 has 11 amino acids. The CDR3 here is CASSLDQPQHF. In DNA, the CDR3 is TGTGCCAGCAGCTTGGATCAGCCCCAGCATTTT.

The chain is built from TRBV7-2 and TRBJ2-5; weak D call: TRBD2 (6 bases). The germline V gene encodes CDR1 SGHTA and CDR2 FQGNSA. With 2 bases removed from V and 5 bases from J, the gap between germline ends came to 18 bases. This CDR3 has 16 amino acids. DNA for the CDR3: TGTGCCAGCAGCTTACATATGGCCGGGAGCCGGGAGACCCAGTACTTC. Encoded protein: CASSLHMAGSRETQYF.

This clone was found once. V is TRBV7-2 and J is TRBJ1-2, with 8 bases fitting TRBD1. The CDR3 is 14 residues long. Losses at the gene ends were 0 bases for V and 4 bases for J; bases not matched to a gene: 1. Germline CDR1 reads SGHTA; CDR2 reads FQGNSA. The CDR3 spells CASSLAGTGYGYTF. CDR3 nucleotide sequence: TGTGCCAGCAGCTTAGCCGGGACAGGCTATGGCTACACCTTC. Full variable domain (rest looked up from reference TRBV7-2 and TRBJ1-2): GAGVSQSPSNKVTEKGKDVELRCDPISGHTALYWYRQSLGQGLEFLIYFQGNSAPDKSGLPSDRFSAERTGGSVSTLTIQRTQQEDSAVYLCASSLAGTGYGYTFGSGTRLTVV.

This clone was seen a few times. This chain uses TRBV5-6 with TRBJ1-2; D is unclear. Germline V lookup: CDR1 SGHDT, CDR2 YYEEEE. V was clipped by 2 bases and J by 3 bases, with 11 bases between them. This CDR3 spans 14 amino acids. The CDR3 region has the DNA TGTGCCAGCAGCTTCTACAGTGGGGACTATGGCTACACCTTC. This codes for CASSFYSGDYGYTF.

V and J are TRBV4-1 and TRBJ2-2; D remains ambiguous. V lost 0 bases and J 5 bases, leaving 16 bases between the germline ends. Germline V gene data show CDR1 as MGHRA and CDR2 as YSYEKL. The CDR3 runs 17 residues. The CDR3 nucleotides read TGCGCCAGCAGCCAAGAACCTGCCCGGGCCTCTACCGGGGAGCTGTTTTTT. Protein: CASSQEPARASTGELFF.

The chain employs TRBV5-6 and TRBJ2-3; 9 bases agree with TRBD2. The CDR3 extends over 17 amino acids. V trimming: 0 bases; J trimming: 6 bases; junction bases outside the gene matches: 11. CDR1 SGHDT and CDR2 YYEEEE come from the germline V gene. As DNA, the CDR3 is TGTGCCAGCAGCTTGGGCCTAGCGGGGAGGAATGGGGATACGCAGTATTTT. Translated: CASSLGLAGRNGDTQYF.

The chain uses TRBV2 and TRBJ2-2; D is perhaps TRBD1 (6 bases). The CDR3 is made up of 14 amino acids. Looked up from germline, CDR1 is SNHLY and CDR2 is FYNNEI. V was pared by 5 bases and J by 5 bases, with 12 bases between. CDR3 in DNA: TGTGCCAGCAGTAAGAACAGGGCTACCGGGGAGCTGTTTTTT. Protein: CASSKNRATGELFF.